These T cell receptor beta chains were read from a single sample in a study of blood T cells in healthy people across ages. Each CDR3 protein is one row after TCRdb ran MiXCR on the 5' RACE reads. The top ten hold around 4% of the sample, which has 1.5 million to 1.9 million distinct CDR3 sequences, approximately 43% seen once. The specimen was blood. The receptors were gathered from a woman between 18 and 30 years old in good health. Each CDR3 is given with its conserved first and last residue. The order of the fields is J gene, V gene, CDR3 length, D gene, CDR3 DNA, CDR3 protein. D genes are given only for firm matches.

j_gene: TRBJ2-1; v_gene: TRBV5-1; len: 13; d_gene: .; CDR3nt: TGCGCCAGCAGCTTGGTGGGCTACAATGAGCGGTTCTTC; CDR3aa: CASSLVGYNERFF
j_gene: TRBJ2-5; v_gene: TRBV20-1; len: 11; d_gene: .; CDR3nt: TGCAGTGCTGCACCCGAGGAGACCCAGTACTTC; CDR3aa: CSAAPEETQYF
j_gene: TRBJ2-7; v_gene: TRBV9; len: 15; d_gene: TRBD1; CDR3nt: TGTGCCAGCAGCACTTCCGGGGACAGCTCCTACGAGCAGTACTTC; CDR3aa: CASSTSGDSSYEQYF
j_gene: TRBJ2-1; v_gene: TRBV4-1; len: 15; d_gene: TRBD2; CDR3nt: TGCGCCAGCAGCCCCCTAGCGGGGGTCATCAATGAGCAGTTCTTC; CDR3aa: CASSPLAGVINEQFF
j_gene: TRBJ2-7; v_gene: TRBV10-2; len: 15; d_gene: .; CDR3nt: TGCGCCAGCATCTTAGGGACATCGAGCTCCTACGAGCAGTACTTC; CDR3aa: CASILGTSSSYEQYF
j_gene: TRBJ2-7; v_gene: TRBV20-1; len: 14; d_gene: TRBD1; CDR3nt: TGCAGTGCTAGAGATCGGGGACAGTACTACGAGCAGTACTTC; CDR3aa: CSARDRGQYYEQYF
j_gene: TRBJ2-7; v_gene: TRBV12-3/TRBV12-4; len: 14; d_gene: TRBD2; CDR3nt: TGTGCCAGCAGTCTTAGGACTAGGGGCTACGAGCAGTACTTC; CDR3aa: CASSLRTRGYEQYF
j_gene: TRBJ2-2; v_gene: TRBV29-1; len: 16; d_gene: .; CDR3nt: TGCAGCGTTGAAGGCCCGGGACAATCGAACACCGGGGAGCTGTTTTTT; CDR3aa: CSVEGPGQSNTGELFF
j_gene: TRBJ2-2; v_gene: TRBV5-1; len: 15; d_gene: TRBD2; CDR3nt: TGCGCCAGCACCGGGACTAGCGGGGTCGCCGGGGAGCTGTTTTTT; CDR3aa: CASTGTSGVAGELFF
j_gene: TRBJ1-2; v_gene: TRBV24-1; len: 14; d_gene: TRBD1; CDR3nt: TGTGCCACCAGTGATCCCACAGGGGGCTATGGCTACACCTTC; CDR3aa: CATSDPTGGYGYTF